This T cell receptor (beta chain) was obtained from a study of blood T cells in healthy people across ages. Germline V gene lookup returns CDR1 SGHVS and CDR2 FNYEAQ. Trimming removed 4 bases from V and 3 bases from J; junction bases left unmatched: 9. The length of the CDR3 is 17 residues. Combining a sample-barcoded 5' primer with a J-beta primer mix, a second PCR ran for 7 to 11 cycles. TCRdb re-derived calls from the 5' RACE reads in MiXCR, one entry per CDR3 protein. The data contain 1.8 million or so distinct CDR3 sequences, roughly 43% of them seen just once; the ten biggest clones take up about 23%. The sample holds a few counts of this clonotype.

The sample taken for sequencing was blood. This receptor was identified in a human donor in good health. The rearrangement uses TRBV7-6 and TRBJ2-7, with 13 bases fitting TRBD2. CDR3 sequence (DNA): TGTGCCAGCAGCTCAATCCCTTGGACTAGCGGGGGCTACGAGCAGTACTTC. This gives the protein CASSSIPWTSGGYEQYF.